This TCR beta chain was captured by sequencing in a study of regulatory T cells in long-lasting Graves disease. The time point was: newly diagnosed GD, antithyroid drugs for less than 3 months. TCR sequences were obtained from RNA taken from PBMCs. In Xi'an, China, an endocrinology department was the source of patients. Per the germline V gene, CDR1 is ENHRY and CDR2 is SYGVKD. This CDR3 is built from 13 residues. Trimming removed 4 bases at V and 6 bases at J, with 12 bases between. The TCR beta library used iRepertoire HTBI primers with Arm-PCR amplification of CDR3. TCRdb recomputed calls from the multiplex PCR reads with MiXCR, one row per CDR3 protein. The data hold about 210,000 distinct CDR3 sequences, with 15% to 20% observed a single time. Another study also made use of these data, one on T cells in Graves' hyperthyroidism and ophthalmopathy.

This chain joins TRBV10-3 and TRBJ1-1; D call uncertain. Specimen: peripheral blood mononuclear cells (PBMCs), collected at new diagnosis, from a patient treated with antithyroid drugs. The sequence was collected from a woman aged 25 to 39 with Graves disease. CDR3 DNA: TGTGCCATCAGTGGGGCCGCGGGGTCTGAAGCTTTCTTT. Translation gives CAISGAAGSEAFF.